This is a list of T cell receptor beta chains from one sample in a study of blood T cell repertoires in COVID-19. Using immunoSEQ multiplex PCR, the repertoire was profiled, and TCRdb retains in-frame clones only, with some absent. The data show about 98,000 clones, with roughly 82% seen just once and roughly 11% held by the top ten. The specimen was peripheral blood. The source of these receptors is a man between 65 and 85 years old with active or convalescent COVID-19. Each CDR3 is given without its conserved first and last residue. Fields, in order: J gene, V gene, D gene, clone size, CDR3 protein. D genes are given only for firm matches. Expanded clones are given a class, and other clones once, few, many or no size at all.

TRBJ1-1 TRBV20-1 NA NA SARPGTEAF
TRBJ2-7 TRBV6-5 NA NA ASSRRQLQANEQY
TRBJ1-6 TRBV3-1/TRBV3-2 TRBD1 NA ASSQDRGRFSPLH
TRBJ1-2 TRBV11-3 NA few ASSLEGRGGGYGYT
TRBJ1-2 TRBV5-6 NA NA ASSLRFYGYT
TRBJ1-2 TRBV5-4 NA NA ASSQIPAGDRNYGYT
TRBJ2-5 TRBV7-6 NA NA ASSPSLRGETQY
TRBJ2-1 TRBV6-4 NA NA ASSPGLDNEQF
TRBJ1-5 TRBV4-1 NA NA ASSQAYVRGGPQH
TRBJ2-3 TRBV7-9 NA few ASSLGGTDTQY
TRBJ1-3 TRBV2 TRBD1 NA ASSDQGAAGNTIY
TRBJ1-2 TRBV7-9 NA few ASKIPGAFYGYT
TRBJ2-7 TRBV5-4 TRBD1 NA ASSLDGQAYEQY
TRBJ1-2 TRBV2 TRBD1 NA ASSETGRHYGYT
TRBJ2-1 TRBV29-1 TRBD2 once SVEGTSGGPSSYNEQF
TRBJ1-5 TRBV6-1 NA NA ASSEFRYGNQPQH
TRBJ1-1 TRBV10-1 NA NA ASSLGGNTEAF
TRBJ1-1 TRBV29-1 NA once SVDSGGNTEAF
TRBJ2-1 TRBV6-2/TRBV6-3 NA NA ASSRLQGRNEQF
TRBJ1-1 TRBV9 NA NA ASSVIPGANTEAF
TRBJ1-5 TRBV18 NA NA ASSPIDSNQPQH
TRBJ1-2 TRBV7-2 TRBD1 NA ATGRLDRGPGGYT
TRBJ2-3 TRBV19 TRBD1 NA ASRLAGGTDTQY
TRBJ2-1 TRBV25-1 NA NA ASSVRNEQF
TRBJ2-2 TRBV2 NA NA ASSVGGVNTGELF
TRBJ2-2 TRBV7-9 NA once ASSPTGRGTGELF
TRBJ1-2 TRBV7-8 NA NA ASSFGRGQRGYT
TRBJ1-1 TRBV5-1 TRBD1 NA ASSVLTGTGGVRTEAF
TRBJ2-7 TRBV5-6 TRBD2 NA ASSWGAGVSYEQY
TRBJ2-4 TRBV19 TRBD1 NA ASSTPLGQPIAKNIQY
TRBJ2-7 TRBV6-5 NA NA ASRKTDIYEQY
TRBJ1-4 TRBV7-9 NA NA ASSTHRVSNEKLF
TRBJ2-7 TRBV5-5 NA NA ASSLSATREQY
TRBJ2-3 TRBV19 TRBD1 NA ASSIGPGQGGFDTQY
TRBJ2-1 TRBV5-6 NA NA ASSFQYNEQF
TRBJ1-4 TRBV15 TRBD1 NA ATSREDRGNEKLF
TRBJ1-2 TRBV7-8 TRBD1 once ASSLLGTANYGYT
TRBJ2-1 TRBV24-1 NA NA ATSDSTHNEQF
TRBJ1-3 TRBV5-1 NA NA ASSWGSSGNTIY
TRBJ1-6 TRBV5-1 NA NA ASSLQGSYNSPLH
TRBJ2-3 TRBV6-1 NA NA ASSERWFADTQY
TRBJ1-2 TRBV15 NA NA ATSRKTVPYLGGYT
TRBJ2-1 TRBV2 NA NA AIAGSSYNEQF
TRBJ2-7 TRBV7-2 NA NA ASSPRQGTEQY
TRBJ1-2 TRBV5-5 TRBD1 NA ASSYTGDYGYT
TRBJ2-3 TRBV4-2 TRBD2 NA ASSPGTSEDTQY
TRBJ1-4 TRBV29-1 TRBD1 NA SVGTGGVKLF
TRBJ1-5 TRBV4-1 NA NA ASSQDRGQGGSQPQH
TRBJ2-7 TRBV5-4 TRBD2 NA ASSLTSAYEQY
TRBJ1-2 TRBV19 NA NA ASSKGTTYTYGYT
TRBJ2-1 TRBV10-1 NA NA ARGAPSYNEQF
TRBJ1-2 TRBV5-1 TRBD1 NA ASSLASTGTDGYT
TRBJ2-7 TRBV11-2 NA NA ASSLLTGPYEQY
TRBJ2-7 TRBV2 NA NA ASRVDGAYEQY
TRBJ1-4 TRBV2 NA NA ASSEVGWQVATNEKLF
TRBJ2-5 TRBV20-1 NA few SASIRLQETQY
TRBJ1-2 TRBV28 NA NA ASSPAGLAYGYT
TRBJ1-2 TRBV7-9 TRBD1 NA ASSPRTGPTSGYT
TRBJ2-1 TRBV19 NA NA ASKGRESSYNEQF
TRBJ2-1 TRBV11-3 NA NA ASSLDSSYNEQF